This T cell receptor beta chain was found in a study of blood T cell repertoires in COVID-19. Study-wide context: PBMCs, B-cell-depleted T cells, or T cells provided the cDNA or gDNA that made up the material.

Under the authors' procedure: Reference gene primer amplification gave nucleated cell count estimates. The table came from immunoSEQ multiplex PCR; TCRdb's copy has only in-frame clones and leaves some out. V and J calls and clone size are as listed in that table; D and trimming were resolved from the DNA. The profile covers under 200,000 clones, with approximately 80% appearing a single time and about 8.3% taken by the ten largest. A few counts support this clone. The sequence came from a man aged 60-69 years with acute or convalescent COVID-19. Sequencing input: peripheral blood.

The CDR3, as DNA: TGTGCCAGCTCACGGGCCAGGAACACTGAAGCTTTCTTT. It is translated as CASSRARNTEAFF. V and J are TRBV18 and TRBJ1-1, with no clear D. The CDR3 covers 13 residues. V was pared by 4 bases and J by 1 base, with 7 bases between. CDR1 and CDR2 (germline): KGHSH, LQKENI.